This T cell receptor beta chain emerged from a study of blood T cell repertoires in COVID-19. The repertoire was sequenced with immunoSEQ multiplex PCR; TCRdb's copy has only in-frame clones and lacks some. Of over 200,000 clones in the sample, about nine tenths were seen once. Sequencing was performed on peripheral blood. The TCR was taken from a woman in her sixties or seventies with acute or convalescent COVID-19.

The CDR3 loop reads CASSPQGFANTIYF. The CDR3 bases are TGTGCCAGTAGTCCTCAGGGATTTGCAAACACCATATATTTT. The chain employs TRBV19 and TRBJ1-3, with D possibly being TRBD1 (5 bases). This CDR3 region has 14 residues. Germline assignment: CDR1 LNHDA and CDR2 SQIVND (reference sequence). V lost 5 bases to trimming and J lost 6 bases, with 14 bases between them.